The 23 T cell receptor beta chains reported below all come from one sample, sequenced in a study of blood T cell repertoires in COVID-19 (dated by TCRdb to between 2020 and 2021). Receptor amplification or capture employed the immunoSEQ multiplex PCR assay. TCRdb took this table from immuneACCESS and kept in-frame rearrangements with V and J called. Such tables lack part of the clones; where checked against another copy, unresolved V genes explain under half of the gap, and the rest is unexplained. This sample has under 150,000 clones in its table, and under 80% of those were observed once. The top ten clonotypes cover roughly 4.2% of the sample. The sequencing input was peripheral blood. The receptors derive from a man between 60 and 75 years old with acute or convalescent COVID-19.

This clone was detected once. The gene calls are TRBV6-1 and TRBJ2-4; D is perhaps TRBD1 (6 bases). CDR3 length: 17 amino acids. Germline CDR1 and CDR2: MNHNS and SASEGT. V dropped 2 bases and J dropped 6 bases, with 20 bases sitting between them. CDR3 in DNA: TGTGCCAGCAGTGAAAGCTATACAGGGACATTGTCAAACATTCAGTACTTC. Amino acids: CASSESYTGTLSNIQYF.

The genes are TRBV19 and TRBJ1-2; possible D gene TRBD1, 5 bases. V was pared by 6 bases and J by 6 bases, with 11 bases between. The CDR3 totals 12 residues. Germline V lookup: CDR1 LNHDA, CDR2 SQIVND (reference sequence). This CDR3 reads CASRNRINGYTF. The DNA for the CDR3 is TGTGCCAGTAGGAACAGGATAAATGGCTACACCTTC. Together with reference TRBV19 and TRBJ1-2, the CDR3 gives the full variable domain: DGGITQSPKYLFRKEGQNVTLSCEQNLNHDAMYWYRQDPGQGLRLIYYSQIVNDFQKGDIAEGYSVSREKKESFPLTVTSAQKNPTAFYLCASRNRINGYTFGSGTRLTVV.

The CDR3 spells CATSRDASGSHSYEQYF. In DNA, the CDR3 is TGTGCCACCAGCAGAGATGCTAGCGGGAGCCATTCCTACGAGCAGTACTTC. The chain links TRBV15 to TRBJ2-7, with 10 bases that match TRBD2. This CDR3 has 17 amino acids. The germline V gene encodes CDR1 LNHNV and CDR2 YYDKDF (reference sequence). V dropped 0 bases and J dropped 1; count of bases not matched to a gene: 6.

This clone was counted once. The chain has TRBV5-4 and TRBJ2-1, with 14 bases matching TRBD2. V gave up 2 bases and J gave up 10 bases; unmatched junction bases: 5. Germline V gives CDR1 SGHNT, CDR2 YYREEE (reference sequence). The CDR3 has 15 residues. The CDR3 region is CASSFRLAGGEEQFF. CDR3 in DNA: TGTGCCAGCAGCTTCCGACTAGCGGGAGGGGAGGAGCAGTTCTTC.

This chain uses TRBV19 with TRBJ2-7, with TRBD2 matching 12 bases. The trim removed 6 bases at V and 6 bases at J, leaving 9 bases unmatched. The V gene's germline CDR1 is LNHDA and CDR2 SQIVND (reference sequence). The CDR3 runs to 15 residues. CDR3 sequence reads: CASSLSSGREAEQYF. The DNA of the CDR3 is TGTGCCAGTAGCCTTTCTAGCGGGAGGGAAGCCGAGCAGTACTTC.

Concerning this clone itself: A much more abundant neighbour one base away suggests this may be a read error. V and J are TRBV5-1 and TRBJ1-2; TRBD1 matches at 8 bases. The V segment lost 0 bases and the J segment 4 bases; nucleotides outside the gene matches: 2. This CDR3 comprises 14 residues. Germline CDR1 SGHRS, CDR2 YFSETQ. CDR3 nucleotides: TGCGCCAGCAGCTTGGGACAGGGGATCTATGGCTACACCTTC. Translation: CASSLGQGIYGYTF.

The chain is built from TRBV6-1 and TRBJ2-2, with TRBD2 identical over 8 bases. Germline trimming cut 4 bases from V and 1 base from J; bases unmatched to any gene: 5. In germline, CDR1 is MNHNS, CDR2 SASEGT. CDR3 length equals 16 residues. CDR3 nucleotide sequence: TGTGCCAGCAGTGGGCCCGGGACTAGGAACACCGGGGAGCTGTTTTTT. This sequence encodes CASSGPGTRNTGELFF.

This chain uses TRBV10-1 with TRBJ2-5; 8 bases are a match to TRBD1. J lost 4 bases, V lost 2 bases, and 6 bases had no gene match. CDR1 and CDR2 (germline): WNHNN, SYGVQD (reference sequence). This CDR3 spans 15 amino acids. This chain's CDR3 is CASSEPGQGGETQYF. For the CDR3, the DNA is TGCGCCAGCAGTGAGCCCGGACAGGGAGGAGAGACCCAGTACTTC.

The chain is built from TRBV5-4 and TRBJ2-7; 7 bases map to TRBD2. The CDR3 runs 13 residues. Per the germline V gene, CDR1 is SGHNT and CDR2 is YYREEE (reference sequence). V trimming: 4 bases; J trimming: 4 bases; junction bases outside the gene matches: 5. As DNA, the CDR3 is TGTGCCAGCAGCCCCGGGAGGCTATACGAGCAGTACTTC. It specifies CASSPGRLYEQYF.

The chain recombines TRBV13 with TRBJ2-7, with unresolved D. The CDR3 consists of 13 residues. With 2 bases removed from V and 0 bases from J, the gap between germline ends came to 5 bases. From germline, CDR1 is PRHDT and CDR2 FYEKMQ (reference sequence). The CDR3 loop is CASSLPSSYEQYF. The CDR3 region has the DNA TGTGCCAGCAGCTTACCTAGCTCCTACGAGCAGTACTTC. The full variable domain, its missing parts supplied by reference TRBV13 and TRBJ2-7, is AAGVIQSPRHLIKEKRETATLKCYPIPRHDTVYWYQQGPGQDPQFLISFYEKMQSDKGSIPDRFSAQQFSDYHSELNMSSLELGDSALYFCASSLPSSYEQYFGPGTRLTVT.

This chain joins TRBV6-5 and TRBJ2-5; D is perhaps TRBD2 (6 bases). The CDR3 runs 15 residues. Germline V CDR1 and CDR2: MNHEY, SVGAGI. The ends were cut back, 4 bases at V and 2 bases at J, with 14 bases in the middle. In DNA, the CDR3 is TGTGCCAGCAGTTCCTTTCTAGCGATACAAGAGACCCAGTACTTC. This codes for CASSSFLAIQETQYF.

This chain connects TRBV5-6 to TRBJ2-3, with 7 bases fitting TRBD1. Trimming took 4 bases from V and 5 from J; bases not matched to a gene: 7. Germline V lookup: CDR1 SGHDT, CDR2 YYEEEE. CDR3 length: 14 residues. This CDR3 reads CASSAGQVVDTQYF. The CDR3 DNA reads as TGTGCCAGCAGCGCCGGACAGGTGGTAGATACGCAGTATTTT.

The V and J genes are TRBV3-1 (or the pseudogene TRBV3-2) and TRBJ2-1; D ambiguous. Looked up from germline, CDR1 is LGHDT and CDR2 is YNNKEL (reference sequence). This CDR3 has 14 residues. Trimming pared 1 base from V and 6 bases from J, leaving 10 bases between. CDR3 region: CASSQVTGFNEQFF. DNA of the CDR3: TGTGCCAGCAGCCAAGTTACCGGTTTCAATGAGCAGTTCTTC.

This chain uses TRBV6-1 with TRBJ2-7, with D perhaps TRBD1 (6 bases). CDR1 and CDR2 from the germline V gene are MNHNS and SASEGT. V lost 2 bases, J lost 3 bases, and 11 bases lay in between. The CDR3 runs 14 residues. The CDR3 region has the DNA TGTGCCAGCAGTGAACCCGGACAGCTCTACGAGCAGTACTTC. Translated: CASSEPGQLYEQYF.

V is TRBV12-3 or TRBV12-4 and J is TRBJ1-1, with D hard to call. The CDR3 totals 13 residues. Trimming took 2 bases from V and 3 from J, leaving 7 bases between them. As DNA, the CDR3 is TGTGCCAGCAGTTTATCAGAGGACACTGAAGCTTTCTTT. Amino acid sequence: CASSLSEDTEAFF.

In this sample, this clone turned up once. This chain links TRBV19 with TRBJ1-2; unclear D gene. Per the germline V gene, CDR1 is LNHDA and CDR2 is SQIVND (reference sequence). The CDR3 runs 15 residues. Between the trimmed V and J ends, which lost 5 bases and 1 base, there was a span of 14 bases. The CDR3 nucleotides are TGTGCCAGTAGTGCTACGATTCAACTTAACTATGGCTACACCTTC. Its protein product is CASSATIQLNYGYTF. The full variable domain, its missing parts supplied by reference TRBV19 and TRBJ1-2, is DGGITQSPKYLFRKEGQNVTLSCEQNLNHDAMYWYRQDPGQGLRLIYYSQIVNDFQKGDIAEGYSVSREKKESFPLTVTSAQKNPTAFYLCASSATIQLNYGYTFGSGTRLTVV.

The chain links TRBV28 to TRBJ1-5; perhaps TRBD1 as D (6 bases). The germline V gene encodes CDR1 MDHEN and CDR2 SYDVKM. This CDR3 has 15 amino acids. Trimming took 6 bases from V and 1 from J, leaving 13 bases between them. The CDR3 coding sequence is TGTGCCAGCAGCCAAACCGGGACAAGCAATCAGCCCCAGCATTTT. This encodes CASSQTGTSNQPQHF.

The chain carries TRBV18 and TRBJ2-1; the match to TRBD2 covers 14 bases. CDR1 and CDR2 from the germline V gene are KGHSH and LQKENI. This CDR3 has 18 amino acids. With V trimmed by 0 bases and J by 0 bases, 1 base remained unmatched. For the CDR3, the DNA is TGTGCCAGCTCACCACCCGGGACTAGCGGGAGCTCCTACAATGAGCAGTTCTTC. Translated: CASSPPGTSGSSYNEQFF.

This chain uses TRBV12-5 with TRBJ1-5, with D unclear. Germline CDR1 and CDR2: LGHNT and FRNRAP. Trimming shortened V by 0 bases and J by 5 bases, and 11 bases separated the two germline ends. The length of the CDR3 is 15 residues. The CDR3 region is CASGLVQTGDQPQHF. The DNA for the CDR3 is TGTGCTAGTGGTTTGGTACAGACGGGAGATCAGCCCCAGCATTTT. Drawing the rest from reference TRBV12-5 and TRBJ1-5, the complete variable domain is DARVTQTPRHKVTEMGQEVTMRCQPILGHNTVFWYRQTMMQGLELLAYFRNRAPLDDSGMPKDRFSAEMPDATLATLKIQPSEPRDSAVYFCASGLVQTGDQPQHFGDGTRLSIL.

The chain has TRBV19 and TRBJ1-3, with D possibly TRBD1 on 6 matching bases. CDR3 size: 15 residues. Trimming removed 7 bases from V and 4 bases from J, with 17 bases in between. Germline-derived CDR1 and CDR2 are LNHDA and SQIVND (reference sequence). The CDR3 region has the DNA TGTGCCAGTACCGCACAACAGGGTGCAGGAAACACCATATATTTT. Translation: CASTAQQGAGNTIYF.

The rearrangement uses TRBV6-5 and TRBJ2-7; 11 positions match TRBD2. The CDR3 has 15 residues. Germline V gene lookup returns CDR1 MNHEY and CDR2 SVGAGI. The J segment lost 5 bases and the V segment lost 5 bases, leaving 8 bases of the junction unmatched. The CDR3 spells CASSNELAGDDEQYF. CDR3 in DNA: TGTGCCAGCAGTAACGAACTAGCGGGAGATGACGAGCAGTACTTC.

The chain recombines TRBV6-5 with TRBJ2-5; the match to TRBD2 covers 10 bases. Unmatched junction bases numbered 5, after V lost 6 bases and J lost 1 base. There are 15 residues in the CDR3. Germline CDR1 reads MNHEY; CDR2 reads SVGAGI. The CDR3 DNA sequence: TGTGCCAGCAGACCGGGACTAGCGACCCAAGAGACCCAGTACTTC. Residues: CASRPGLATQETQYF.

The gene calls are TRBV3-1 (or the pseudogene TRBV3-2) and TRBJ2-7; 10 positions agree with TRBD2. Germline-derived CDR1 and CDR2 are LGHDT and YNNKEL (reference sequence). There are 15 residues in the CDR3. V was pared by 1 base and J by 4 bases, with 4 bases of the junction left unmatched. The CDR3 nucleotides read TGTGCCAGCAGCCAAGCCCCTAGCGGGAGTTACGAGCAGTACTTC. Amino acids: CASSQAPSGSYEQYF.